This T cell receptor beta chain comes out of a study of blood T cell repertoires in COVID-19. Study at large: COVID-19 samples, acute and convalescent, were from the United States, Italy and Spain. PBMCs, B-cell-depleted T cells, or T cells provided the cDNA or gDNA that made up the material.

The CDR3 consists of 16 residues. The germline gives CDR1 LNHDA, CDR2 SQIVND (reference sequence). V lost 3 bases and J lost 3; bases outside the gene matches: 9. This clone was counted once. Per the authors' pipeline: The authors estimated nucleated cell counts from reference gene primer amplification. The protocol was immunoSEQ multiplex PCR, while the TCRdb copy is restricted to in-frame clones and leaves out a portion. V, J and clone size are those of that table, while D and trimming were read from the DNA. The profile shows more than 250,000 clones, 87% of them singletons. The receptor's source is a man aged 50 or older with active or convalescent COVID-19. The sequenced sample consisted of peripheral blood. The chain joins TRBV19 to TRBJ2-5; 8 nucleotides agree with TRBD2. The CDR3 sequence is CASSITSGPVKETQYF. The CDR3 DNA is TGTGCCAGTAGTATTACTAGCGGCCCAGTTAAAGAGACCCAGTACTTC.